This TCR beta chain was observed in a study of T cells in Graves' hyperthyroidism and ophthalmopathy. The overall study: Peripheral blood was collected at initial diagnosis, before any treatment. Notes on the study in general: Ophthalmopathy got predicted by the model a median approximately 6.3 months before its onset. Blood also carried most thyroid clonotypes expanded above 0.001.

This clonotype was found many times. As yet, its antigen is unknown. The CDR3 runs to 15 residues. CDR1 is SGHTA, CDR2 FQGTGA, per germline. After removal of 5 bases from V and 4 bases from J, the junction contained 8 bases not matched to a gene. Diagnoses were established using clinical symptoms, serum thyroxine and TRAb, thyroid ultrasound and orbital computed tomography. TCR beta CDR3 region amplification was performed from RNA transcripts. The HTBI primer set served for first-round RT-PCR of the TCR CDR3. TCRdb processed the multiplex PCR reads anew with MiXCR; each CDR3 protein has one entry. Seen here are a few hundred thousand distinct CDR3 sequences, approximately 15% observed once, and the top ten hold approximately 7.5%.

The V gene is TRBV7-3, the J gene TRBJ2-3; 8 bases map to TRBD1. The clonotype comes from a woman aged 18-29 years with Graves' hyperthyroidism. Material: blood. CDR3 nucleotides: TGTGCCAGCAGCCTGACAGGGGATGGGGCAGATACGCAGTATTTT. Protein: CASSLTGDGADTQYF. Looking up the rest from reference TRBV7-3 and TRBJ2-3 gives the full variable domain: GAGVSQTPSNKVTEKGKYVELRCDPISGHTALYWYRQSLGQGPEFLIYFQGTGAADDSGLPNDRFFAVRPEGSVSTLKIQRTERGDSAVYLCASSLTGDGADTQYFGPGTRLTVL.